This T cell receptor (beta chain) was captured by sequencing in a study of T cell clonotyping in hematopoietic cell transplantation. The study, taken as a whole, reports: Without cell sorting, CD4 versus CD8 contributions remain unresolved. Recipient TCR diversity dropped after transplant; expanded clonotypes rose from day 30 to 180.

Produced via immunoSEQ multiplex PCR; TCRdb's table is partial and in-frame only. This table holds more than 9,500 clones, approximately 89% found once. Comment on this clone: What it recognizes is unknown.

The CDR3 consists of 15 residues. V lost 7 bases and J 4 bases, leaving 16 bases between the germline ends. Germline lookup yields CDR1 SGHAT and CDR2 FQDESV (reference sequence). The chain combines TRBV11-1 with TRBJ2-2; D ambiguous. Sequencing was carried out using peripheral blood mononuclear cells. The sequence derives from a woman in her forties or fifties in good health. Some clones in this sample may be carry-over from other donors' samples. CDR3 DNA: TGTGCCAGCACCTTCGGTGCCTGGACCACCGGGGAGCTGTTTTTT. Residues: CASTFGAWTTGELFF.